The 14 T cell receptor beta chains below come from one sample, sequenced in a study of T-cell memory formation after mild COVID-19. One entry per CDR3 protein, called by TCRdb with MiXCR from the 5' RACE reads. The sample holds a few hundred thousand distinct CDR3 sequences; about 16% are singletons and the top ten take about 23%. Sequencing was carried out using PBMCs or a T cell subset sorted from them (not recorded which). The receptors derive from a man aged 18 to 29 who had mild COVID-19 (a few samples of this study predate the infection). Cell type and time point are not known.

In this sample, this clonotype turned up a few times. V and J are TRBV2 and TRBJ2-5; 7 nucleotides align to TRBD1. Trimming removed 3 bases from V and 5 bases from J; junction bases left unmatched: 6. Germline lookup yields CDR1 SNHLY and CDR2 FYNNEI. The CDR3 sequence is 14 residues long. The chain's CDR3 is CASSDWEQGETQYF. The CDR3 nucleotides read TGTGCCAGCAGTGACTGGGAACAGGGGGAGACCCAGTACTTC. Using reference TRBV2 and TRBJ2-5 for the parts outside the CDR3, the full variable domain is EPEVTQTPSHQVTQMGQEVILRCVPISNHLYFYWYRQILGQKVEFLVSFYNNEISEKSEIFDDQFSVERPDGSNFTLKIRSTKLEDSAMYFCASSDWEQGETQYFGPGTRLLVL.

This clonotype came up a few times. This chain joins TRBV12-3 or TRBV12-4 and TRBJ1-2; tentatively, D is TRBD1 (6 bases). Trimming took off 6 bases at V and 3 bases at J, with 20 bases between the two ends. The CDR3 totals 16 residues. CDR3 in amino acids: CASSSRDTGEDYGYTF. CDR3 coding DNA: TGTGCCAGCAGCAGCCGGGACACGGGAGAGGACTATGGCTACACCTTC.

This chain uses TRBV29-1 with TRBJ1-1; D possibly corresponds to TRBD1 (6 bases). Trimming removed 4 bases from V and 0 bases from J, with 9 bases in between. Germline CDR1 is SQVTM and CDR2 is ANQGSEA. CDR3 length: 13 residues. CDR3 amino acids: CSVVGQLNTEAFF. In DNA form, the CDR3 reads TGCAGCGTTGTCGGACAGCTGAACACTGAAGCTTTCTTT.

V gene TRBV18 combines with J gene TRBJ2-5; D is perhaps TRBD2 (5 bases). Germline V gene lookup returns CDR1 KGHSH and CDR2 LQKENI. V was clipped by 3 bases and J by 5 bases, with 22 bases between them. This CDR3 has 17 amino acids. CDR3 sequence: CASSPLPTGRAWETQYF. The CDR3 DNA sequence: TGTGCCAGCTCACCCCTCCCCACCGGGCGGGCTTGGGAGACCCAGTACTTC.

In this sample, this clonotype turned up many times. The chain uses TRBV20-1 and TRBJ2-3; 7 nucleotides agree with TRBD1. The J segment lost 3 bases and the V segment lost 0 bases, leaving 6 bases of the junction unmatched. Germline CDR1 DFQATT, CDR2 SNEGSKA (reference sequence). The CDR3 consists of 15 residues. The CDR3 DNA reads TGCAGTGCTAGAGATCGGAGACAGGGTACAGATACGCAGTATTTT. Protein: CSARDRRQGTDTQYF.

This chain connects TRBV6-1 to TRBJ1-2; D perhaps matches TRBD1 (5 bases). Trimming took off 5 bases at V and 8 bases at J, with 15 bases between the two ends. The CDR3 has 13 amino acids. Germline V CDR1 and CDR2: MNHNS, SASEGT. CDR3 sequence: CASSSRGESGYTF. CDR3 DNA sequence: TGTGCCAGCAGTTCCCGAGGGGAGTCAGGCTACACCTTC.

This clonotype was picked up many times. This chain connects TRBV7-3 to TRBJ2-6, with 10 bases lining up with TRBD1. The germline CDR1 and CDR2 sequences are SGHTA and FQGTGA. Trimming cost V 5 bases and J 2 bases; bases outside gene matches: 9. This CDR3 is 18 amino acids long. This CDR3 is CASSPRQGAGTGANVLTF. The CDR3 DNA sequence: TGTGCCAGCAGCCCGCGACAGGGGGCAGGAACTGGGGCCAACGTCCTGACTTTC. The whole variable domain, filled in from reference TRBV7-3 and TRBJ2-6, reads GAGVSQTPSNKVTEKGKYVELRCDPISGHTALYWYRQSLGQGPEFLIYFQGTGAADDSGLPNDRFFAVRPEGSVSTLKIQRTERGDSAVYLCASSPRQGAGTGANVLTFGAGSRLTVL.

The chain recombines TRBV11-2 with TRBJ1-3; tentatively, D is TRBD1 (5 bases). V lost 3 bases to trimming and J lost 2 bases, with 11 bases between them. This CDR3 contains 15 residues. CDR1 is SGHAT and CDR2 is FQNNGV in the germline V gene. The CDR3 here is CASSFRGLAGNTIYF. The CDR3 bases are TGTGCCAGCAGCTTTCGGGGACTCGCTGGAAACACCATATATTTT.

The rearrangement links TRBV5-1 to TRBJ2-7, with D tentatively TRBD2 (6 bases). CDR1 and CDR2 from the germline V gene are SGHRS and YFSETQ. This CDR3 comprises 13 residues. Trimming took 4 bases from V and 2 from J, leaving 10 bases between them. The CDR3, as DNA: TGCGCCAGCAGCGGAGGGACGGCCTACGAGCAGTACTTC. It translates to CASSGGTAYEQYF. Looking up the rest from reference TRBV5-1 and TRBJ2-7 gives the full variable domain: KAGVTQTPRYLIKTRGQQVTLSCSPISGHRSVSWYQQTPGQGLQFLFEYFSETQRNKGNFPGRFSGRQFSNSRSEMNVSTLELGDSALYLCASSGGTAYEQYFGPGTRLTVT.

The chain employs TRBV10-2 and TRBJ2-7, with D possibly being TRBD2 (6 bases). The CDR3 length is 11 residues. Trimming took 3 bases from V and 9 from J, leaving 9 bases between them. Germline CDR1 reads WSHSY; CDR2 reads SAAADI. The CDR3 region is CASSDQGGQYF. DNA of the CDR3: TGCGCCAGCAGTGACCAGGGAGGGCAGTACTTC.

This rearrangement joins TRBV6-6 to TRBJ2-5, with D perhaps TRBD2 (5 bases). CDR1 MNHNY and CDR2 SVGAGI come from the germline V gene (reference sequence). The CDR3 contains 16 residues. V was cut by 2 bases and J by 5 bases, with 18 bases left in between. Here the CDR3 DNA reads TGTGCCAGCAGTTACAGGGCCCATCTAGCATCGGAGACCCAGTACTTC. This encodes CASSYRAHLASETQYF.

The chain joins TRBV5-4 to TRBJ1-1, with TRBD1 matching 7 bases. V lost 5 bases, J lost 0 bases, and 10 bases stayed unmatched. This CDR3 has 16 residues. Germline V gene data show CDR1 as SGHNT and CDR2 as YYREEE (reference sequence). This CDR3 reads CASRGGDSDMNTEAFF. The CDR3 coding sequence is TGTGCCAGCAGGGGTGGGGACAGCGATATGAACACTGAAGCTTTCTTT.

V gene TRBV2 combines with J gene TRBJ2-1; 8 nucleotides agree with TRBD2. The CDR3 runs to 14 residues. With 0 bases clipped from V and 7 bases from J, the junction kept 2 bases outside the gene matches. From germline, CDR1 is SNHLY and CDR2 FYNNEI. CDR3 region: CASSEALAVNEQFF. CDR3 coding DNA: TGTGCCAGCAGTGAAGCACTAGCGGTTAATGAGCAGTTCTTC.

This clonotype was found a few times. The gene calls are TRBV5-1 and TRBJ2-5; D is undetermined. Germline V gives CDR1 SGHRS, CDR2 YFSETQ. The CDR3 extends over 14 amino acids. Between the trimmed V and J ends, which lost 10 bases and 5 bases, there was a span of 21 bases. CDR3 sequence (DNA): TGCGCCTCGGCCCCCGTCGAGTCCCGGGAGACCCAGTACTTC. It yields the protein CASAPVESRETQYF.